The clone carrying this TCR beta chain was counted only a few times. CDR3 length: 13 amino acids. Looked up from germline, CDR1 is SNHLY and CDR2 is FYNNEI. V was cut by 7 bases and J by 5 bases, with 12 bases left in between. The record originates from a study of T cells after yellow fever vaccination. MiXCR, applied by TCRdb to the 5' RACE reads, yields one record per CDR3 protein. The repertoire holds about 120,000 distinct CDR3 sequences, with more than 7.5% as singletons. The material sequenced was CD8+ T cells sorted from PBMCs, taken on the day of the yellow fever booster vaccination. The V call is TRBV2, the J call TRBJ2-4; D assignment may be TRBD1 or TRBD2 (5 bases each). The source of this sequence is a man between 18 and 29 years old who received the YFV17D yellow fever vaccine. CDR3 bases: TGTGCCAGCACCGTTTTGGGGGAAAACATTCAGTACTTC. Encoded protein: CASTVLGENIQYF. Variable domain in full (rest from reference TRBV2 and TRBJ2-4): EPEVTQTPSHQVTQMGQEVILRCVPISNHLYFYWYRQILGQKVEFLVSFYNNEISEKSEIFDDQFSVERPDGSNFTLKIRSTKLEDSAMYFCASTVLGENIQYFGAGTRLSVL.